This entry describes one TCR beta chain. This clone was counted between two and nine times. Which antigen it targets is not known. Within one base of it there is no much larger clone, and no base qualities were kept. Other DNA sequences in the same sample also yield this CDR3. TCR CDR3 regions were amplified from genomic DNA by multiplex PCR using the deep immunoSEQ assay. For each cell subset, the extracted genomic DNA was distributed evenly across all wells of several immunoSEQ 96-well plates, and each plate served as one replicate. For sorted subsets, about 200 ng genomic DNA, equal to 30,000 to 35,000 T cell genomes, was loaded into each replicate PCR. Purified libraries were quantified with a Qubit 3.0 fluorometer, sized on a Bioanalyzer 2100, and re-quantified with the KAPA Library Quantification kit. A separate single-read 150-cycle Illumina NextSeq 550 flow cell was used to sequence each immunoSEQ 96-well plate. Turning to the authors' computational methods: Because only junctional sequences without quality scores were contained in the immunoSEQ output, filtering matching that applied to full-length reads could not be performed. To assign V/J genes and CDR3, sequences were annotated against IMGT germline references using PyIR, a Python wrapper for IgBLAST v1.9. Any read was removed if the V/J assignment was weak (E-value above 1e-6), the CDR3 was missing, or the read contained stop codons, out-of-frame junctions, or ambiguous translated residues. A V3J clonotype was defined by an identical inferred V gene, J gene, and CDR3 amino acid sequence. Percentage overlap between repertoires was calculated by dividing the number of shared unique clonotypes by the size of the smaller repertoire. RTK rarefaction, the Chao1 estimator, and Recon v2.1 estimates of unobserved clonotypes were used to assess repertoire richness. Generation probabilities for all TCRbeta clonotypes obtained by the gDNA method from several donors were computed using OLGA. TCRdb stores this immuneACCESS table with in-frame sequences only. Part of the clones is absent; in the studies checked, under half of the shortfall reflects unresolved V genes, and no reason is known for the rest. The DNA was the basis for D and trimming; V, J and clone size are from that table. Within this sample are more than 2 million clones, with approximately 94% of them counted one time only. Approximately 1.2% of the sample is in the top ten clones.

These data are taken from a study of shared clonotypes between healthy human individuals (dated by TCRdb to 2018 to 2021). Regarding the complete study: A couple of women and a few men aged 18 to 49 years were included in the cohort. Per donor, three plates each were used for CD4 naive and CD4 memory, two for CD8 naive, and one for CD8 memory. The study deeply sequenced blood TCR repertoires of five healthy adults to estimate repertoire size and the extent of clonotype sharing between individuals. Libraries were prepared and TCR repertoires were sequenced by different laboratories using diverse techniques, in order to increase sequencing depth and limit assay-specific biases. Between about 0.9 and 10 billion PBMCs per donor were obtained by leukapheresis. What the research found in general, with its limitations: Only blood was sampled, and tissue TCR repertoires likely differ from those in blood. Because the study included only a small number of donors, the genetic and exposure-history diversity represented was limited. Compared with non-shared clonotypes, the clonotypes found in all four sorted-subset donors had higher generation probabilities. Incomplete sequencing was indicated by rarefaction of sorted-subset datasets, despite the large sequencing depth. Based on pairwise subsampling, the degree of clonotype sharing among donors was expected to be affected by sequencing depth. Naive subsets generally had larger estimated clonotype richness than memory subsets did. When a handful of donors were compared, the shared fraction of clonotypes was about 5% for naive CD4, approximately 3.5% for naive CD8, roughly 2.3% for memory CD4, and roughly 0.4% for memory CD8.

Inclusive of the bounding cysteine and phenylalanine, the CDR3 is 13 residues long. Only CDR3 DNA is held: 39 bases, read in frame from base 1. V is reduced by 2 bases and J by 1 base, leaving a spacing of 6 bases between them. CDR1 and CDR2 are read off the germline V gene as SGDLS and YYNGEE. For the CD8 naive samples, CD45RO-negative cells were positively selected for CCR7, yielding a CD45RA+CCR7+ population from which TemRA cells were excluded. The donors were healthy, HIV-negative adults with no recently reported acute infections or vaccinations. Every donor was a Caucasian adult residing in Nashville, Tennessee, USA. After blood collection by leukapheresis, PBMCs were isolated using Ficoll-Histopaque density gradient centrifugation and then cryopreserved in the vapor phase of liquid nitrogen. Analytical flow cytometry was used to check the purity and quantity of each magnetically sorted T cell population. From each sorted fraction, genomic DNA was isolated and quantified by UV absorbance on a Nanodrop 2000c.

This clonotype was sampled from a man aged 18 to 30 in good health. Sequenced input: naive CD8+ T cells sorted from blood. The sample's cell subset or site label, decoded: CD45RA+CCR7+. The rearranged segments are TRBV9 and TRBJ1-1; the D gene remains uncertain. The CDR3: CASSVEGNTEAFF. The DNA sequence follows: TGTGCCAGCAGCGTGGAGGGGAACACTGAAGCTTTCTTT.